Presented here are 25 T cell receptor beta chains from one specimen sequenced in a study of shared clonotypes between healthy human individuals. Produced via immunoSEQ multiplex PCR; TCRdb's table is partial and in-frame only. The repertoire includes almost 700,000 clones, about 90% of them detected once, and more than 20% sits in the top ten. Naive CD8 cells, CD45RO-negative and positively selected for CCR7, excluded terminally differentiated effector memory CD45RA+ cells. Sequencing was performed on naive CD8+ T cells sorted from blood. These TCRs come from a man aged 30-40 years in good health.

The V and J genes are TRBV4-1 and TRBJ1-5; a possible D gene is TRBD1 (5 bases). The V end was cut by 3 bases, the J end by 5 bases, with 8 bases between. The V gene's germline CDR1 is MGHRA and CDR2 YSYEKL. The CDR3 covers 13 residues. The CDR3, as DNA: TGCGCCAGCAGCCACGCCAGGGATCAGCCCCAGCATTTT. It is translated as CASSHARDQPQHF.

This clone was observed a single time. The CDR3 sequence is CASNPSGQLIQETQYF. CDR3 coding DNA: TGTGCCAGTAACCCATCGGGACAGCTAATCCAAGAGACCCAGTACTTC. This sequence joins TRBV19 and TRBJ2-5, with TRBD1 matching 7 bases. This CDR3 is built from 16 residues. The germline CDR1 and CDR2 sequences are LNHDA and SQIVND (reference sequence). V lost 7 bases to trimming and J lost 1 base; unmatched junction nucleotides: 12.

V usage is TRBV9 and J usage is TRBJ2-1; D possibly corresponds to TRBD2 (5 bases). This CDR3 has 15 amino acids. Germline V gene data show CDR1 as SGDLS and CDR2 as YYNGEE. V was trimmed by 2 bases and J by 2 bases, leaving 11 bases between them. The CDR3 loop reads CASSVFGGTYNEQFF. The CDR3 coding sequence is TGTGCCAGCAGCGTCTTTGGAGGCACCTACAATGAGCAGTTCTTC.

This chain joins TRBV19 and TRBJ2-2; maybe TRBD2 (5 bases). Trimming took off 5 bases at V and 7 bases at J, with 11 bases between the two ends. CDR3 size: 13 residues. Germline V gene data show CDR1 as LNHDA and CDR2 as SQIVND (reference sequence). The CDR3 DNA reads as TGTGCCAGTAGTGCTGACGGGGACGGGGAGCTGTTTTTT. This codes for CASSADGDGELFF.

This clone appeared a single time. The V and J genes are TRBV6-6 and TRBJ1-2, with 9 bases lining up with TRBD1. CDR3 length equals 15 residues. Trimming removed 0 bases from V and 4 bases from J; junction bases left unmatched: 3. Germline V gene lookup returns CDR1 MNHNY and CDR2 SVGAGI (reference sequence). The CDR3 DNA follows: TGTGCCAGCAGTTACTCGACAGGGGGAACCTATGGCTACACCTTC. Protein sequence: CASSYSTGGTYGYTF.

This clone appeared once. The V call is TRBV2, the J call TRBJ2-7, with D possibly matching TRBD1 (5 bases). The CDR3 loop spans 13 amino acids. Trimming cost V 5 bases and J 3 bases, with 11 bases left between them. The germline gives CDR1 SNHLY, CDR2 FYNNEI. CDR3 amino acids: CASSLDSNYEQYF. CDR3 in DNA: TGTGCCAGCAGTTTAGACAGCAACTACGAGCAGTACTTC.

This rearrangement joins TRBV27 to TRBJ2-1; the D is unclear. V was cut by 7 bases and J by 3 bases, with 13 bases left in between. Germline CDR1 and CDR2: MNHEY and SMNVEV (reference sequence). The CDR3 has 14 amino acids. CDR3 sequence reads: CASTSGHLYNEQFF. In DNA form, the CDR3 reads TGTGCCAGCACCTCCGGGCACCTCTACAATGAGCAGTTCTTC.

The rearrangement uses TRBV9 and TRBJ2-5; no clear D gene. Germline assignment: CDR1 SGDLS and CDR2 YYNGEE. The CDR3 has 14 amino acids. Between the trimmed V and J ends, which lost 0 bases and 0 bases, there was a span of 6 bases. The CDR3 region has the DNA TGTGCCAGCAGCGTAGAACAGTACCAAGAGACCCAGTACTTC. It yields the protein CASSVEQYQETQYF. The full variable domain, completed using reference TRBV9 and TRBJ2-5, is DSGVTQTPKHLITATGQRVTLRCSPRSGDLSVYWYQQSLDQGLQFLIQYYNGEERAKGNILERFSAQQFPDLHSELNLSSLELGDSALYFCASSVEQYQETQYFGPGTRLLVL.

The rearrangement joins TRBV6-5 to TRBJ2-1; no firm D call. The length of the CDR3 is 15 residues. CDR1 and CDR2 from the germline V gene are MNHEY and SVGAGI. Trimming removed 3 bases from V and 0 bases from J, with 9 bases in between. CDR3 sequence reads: CASSYYPGSYNEQFF. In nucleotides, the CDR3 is TGTGCCAGCAGTTATTATCCGGGCTCCTACAATGAGCAGTTCTTC.

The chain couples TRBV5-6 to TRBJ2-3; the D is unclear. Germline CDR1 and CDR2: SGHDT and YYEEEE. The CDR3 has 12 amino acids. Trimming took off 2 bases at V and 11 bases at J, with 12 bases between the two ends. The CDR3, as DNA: TGTGCCAGCAGCTTTGGGTTACCTGGGCAGTATTTT. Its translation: CASSFGLPGQYF. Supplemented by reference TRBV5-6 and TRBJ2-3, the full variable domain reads DAGVTQSPTHLIKTRGQQVTLRCSPKSGHDTVSWYQQALGQGPQFIFQYYEEEERQRGNFPDRFSGHQFPNYSSELNVNALLLGDSALYLCASSFGLPGQYFGPGTRLTVL.

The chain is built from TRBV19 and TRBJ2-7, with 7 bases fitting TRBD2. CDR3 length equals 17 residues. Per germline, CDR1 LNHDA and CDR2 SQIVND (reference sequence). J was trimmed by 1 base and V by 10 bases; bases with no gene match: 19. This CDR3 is CAMGGIERDSISYEQYF. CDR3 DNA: TGTGCCATGGGCGGGATAGAGCGGGATTCAATATCCTACGAGCAGTACTTC.

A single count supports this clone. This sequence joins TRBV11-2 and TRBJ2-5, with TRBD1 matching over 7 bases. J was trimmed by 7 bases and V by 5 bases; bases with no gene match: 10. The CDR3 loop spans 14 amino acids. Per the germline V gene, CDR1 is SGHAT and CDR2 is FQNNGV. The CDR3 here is CASSLRQGVGTQYF. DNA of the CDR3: TGTGCCAGCAGCCTTCGACAGGGAGTAGGGACCCAGTACTTC.

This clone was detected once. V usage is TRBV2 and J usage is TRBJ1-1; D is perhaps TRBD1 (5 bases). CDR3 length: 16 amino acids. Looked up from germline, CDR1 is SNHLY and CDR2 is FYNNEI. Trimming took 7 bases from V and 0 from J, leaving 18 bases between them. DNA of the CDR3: TGTGCCAGCATAACGACAGTGGGGTTGATGAACACTGAAGCTTTCTTT. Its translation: CASITTVGLMNTEAFF.

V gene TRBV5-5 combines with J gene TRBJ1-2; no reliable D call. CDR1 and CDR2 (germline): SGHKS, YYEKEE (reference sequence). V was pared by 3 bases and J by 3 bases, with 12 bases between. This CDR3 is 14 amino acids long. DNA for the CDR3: TGTGCCAGCAGCTCCACACAAAATGACTATGGCTACACCTTC. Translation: CASSSTQNDYGYTF.

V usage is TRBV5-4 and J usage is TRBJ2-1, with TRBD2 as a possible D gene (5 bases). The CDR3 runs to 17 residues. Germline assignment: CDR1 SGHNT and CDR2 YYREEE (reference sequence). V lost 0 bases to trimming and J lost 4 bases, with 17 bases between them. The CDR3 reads CASSLAAGRYGYNEQFF. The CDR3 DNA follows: TGTGCCAGCAGCTTGGCCGCGGGCAGGTACGGATACAATGAGCAGTTCTTC.

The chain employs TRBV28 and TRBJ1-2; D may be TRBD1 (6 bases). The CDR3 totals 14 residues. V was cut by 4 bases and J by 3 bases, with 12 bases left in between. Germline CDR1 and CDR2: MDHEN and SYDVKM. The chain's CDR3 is CASSYETGYYGYTF. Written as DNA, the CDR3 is TGTGCCAGCAGTTATGAGACAGGCTACTATGGCTACACCTTC.

In DNA, the CDR3 is TGTGCCACCAGCAGAGATCTGTCCCACGAGCAGTACTTC. This sequence encodes CATSRDLSHEQYF. V usage is TRBV15 and J usage is TRBJ2-7; unclear D gene. With 0 bases removed from V and 5 bases from J, the gap between germline ends came to 8 bases. Germline V CDR1 and CDR2: LNHNV, YYDKDF (reference sequence). This CDR3 is built from 13 residues.

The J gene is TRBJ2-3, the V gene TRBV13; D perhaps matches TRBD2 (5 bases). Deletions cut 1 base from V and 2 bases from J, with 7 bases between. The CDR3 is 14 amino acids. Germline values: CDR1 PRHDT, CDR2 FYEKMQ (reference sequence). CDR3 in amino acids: CASSLEDSTDTQYF. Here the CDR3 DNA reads TGTGCCAGCAGCTTAGAGGACTCCACAGATACGCAGTATTTT.

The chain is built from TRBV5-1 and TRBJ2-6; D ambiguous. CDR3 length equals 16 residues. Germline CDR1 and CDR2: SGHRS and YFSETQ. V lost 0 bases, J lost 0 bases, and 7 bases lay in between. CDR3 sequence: CASSLDWISGANVLTF. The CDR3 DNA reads TGCGCCAGCAGCTTGGACTGGATCTCTGGGGCCAACGTCCTGACTTTC.

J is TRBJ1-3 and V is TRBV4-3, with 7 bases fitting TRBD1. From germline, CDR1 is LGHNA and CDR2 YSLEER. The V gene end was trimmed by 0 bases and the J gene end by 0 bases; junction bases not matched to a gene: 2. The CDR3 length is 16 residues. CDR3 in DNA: TGCGCCAGCAGCCAAGATTGGGACAGCTCTGGAAACACCATATATTTT. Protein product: CASSQDWDSSGNTIYF.

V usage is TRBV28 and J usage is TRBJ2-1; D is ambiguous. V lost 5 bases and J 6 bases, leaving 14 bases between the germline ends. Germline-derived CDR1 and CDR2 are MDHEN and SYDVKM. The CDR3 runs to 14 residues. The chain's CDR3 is CASSMEPGSNEQFF. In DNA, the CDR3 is TGTGCCAGCAGTATGGAGCCGGGCAGCAATGAGCAGTTCTTC.

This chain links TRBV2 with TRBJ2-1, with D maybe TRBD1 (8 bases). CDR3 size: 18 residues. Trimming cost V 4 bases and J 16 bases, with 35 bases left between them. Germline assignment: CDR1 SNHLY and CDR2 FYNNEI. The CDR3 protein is CASSGTGLDWGSGLSLFF. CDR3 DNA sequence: TGTGCCAGCAGTGGGACAGGGCTGGATTGGGGCTCGGGACTATCGCTATTCTTC.

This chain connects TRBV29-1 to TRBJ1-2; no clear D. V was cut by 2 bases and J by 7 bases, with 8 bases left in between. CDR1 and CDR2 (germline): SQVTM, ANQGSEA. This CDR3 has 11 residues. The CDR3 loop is CSVESLFGYTF. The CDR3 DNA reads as TGCAGCGTTGAAAGTCTGTTTGGCTACACCTTC.

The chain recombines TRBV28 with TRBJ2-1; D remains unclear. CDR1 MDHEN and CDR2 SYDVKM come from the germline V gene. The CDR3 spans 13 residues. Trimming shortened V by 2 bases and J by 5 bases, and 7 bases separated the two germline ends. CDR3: CASSLREHNEQFF. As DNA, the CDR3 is TGTGCCAGCAGTTTAAGGGAACACAATGAGCAGTTCTTC.

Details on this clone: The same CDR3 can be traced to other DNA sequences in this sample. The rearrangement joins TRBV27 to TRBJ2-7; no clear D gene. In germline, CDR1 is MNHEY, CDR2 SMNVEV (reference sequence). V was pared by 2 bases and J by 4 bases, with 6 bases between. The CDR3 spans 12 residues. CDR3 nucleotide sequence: TGTGCCAGCAGTTTAAACGGGTACGAGCAGTACTTC. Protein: CASSLNGYEQYF.